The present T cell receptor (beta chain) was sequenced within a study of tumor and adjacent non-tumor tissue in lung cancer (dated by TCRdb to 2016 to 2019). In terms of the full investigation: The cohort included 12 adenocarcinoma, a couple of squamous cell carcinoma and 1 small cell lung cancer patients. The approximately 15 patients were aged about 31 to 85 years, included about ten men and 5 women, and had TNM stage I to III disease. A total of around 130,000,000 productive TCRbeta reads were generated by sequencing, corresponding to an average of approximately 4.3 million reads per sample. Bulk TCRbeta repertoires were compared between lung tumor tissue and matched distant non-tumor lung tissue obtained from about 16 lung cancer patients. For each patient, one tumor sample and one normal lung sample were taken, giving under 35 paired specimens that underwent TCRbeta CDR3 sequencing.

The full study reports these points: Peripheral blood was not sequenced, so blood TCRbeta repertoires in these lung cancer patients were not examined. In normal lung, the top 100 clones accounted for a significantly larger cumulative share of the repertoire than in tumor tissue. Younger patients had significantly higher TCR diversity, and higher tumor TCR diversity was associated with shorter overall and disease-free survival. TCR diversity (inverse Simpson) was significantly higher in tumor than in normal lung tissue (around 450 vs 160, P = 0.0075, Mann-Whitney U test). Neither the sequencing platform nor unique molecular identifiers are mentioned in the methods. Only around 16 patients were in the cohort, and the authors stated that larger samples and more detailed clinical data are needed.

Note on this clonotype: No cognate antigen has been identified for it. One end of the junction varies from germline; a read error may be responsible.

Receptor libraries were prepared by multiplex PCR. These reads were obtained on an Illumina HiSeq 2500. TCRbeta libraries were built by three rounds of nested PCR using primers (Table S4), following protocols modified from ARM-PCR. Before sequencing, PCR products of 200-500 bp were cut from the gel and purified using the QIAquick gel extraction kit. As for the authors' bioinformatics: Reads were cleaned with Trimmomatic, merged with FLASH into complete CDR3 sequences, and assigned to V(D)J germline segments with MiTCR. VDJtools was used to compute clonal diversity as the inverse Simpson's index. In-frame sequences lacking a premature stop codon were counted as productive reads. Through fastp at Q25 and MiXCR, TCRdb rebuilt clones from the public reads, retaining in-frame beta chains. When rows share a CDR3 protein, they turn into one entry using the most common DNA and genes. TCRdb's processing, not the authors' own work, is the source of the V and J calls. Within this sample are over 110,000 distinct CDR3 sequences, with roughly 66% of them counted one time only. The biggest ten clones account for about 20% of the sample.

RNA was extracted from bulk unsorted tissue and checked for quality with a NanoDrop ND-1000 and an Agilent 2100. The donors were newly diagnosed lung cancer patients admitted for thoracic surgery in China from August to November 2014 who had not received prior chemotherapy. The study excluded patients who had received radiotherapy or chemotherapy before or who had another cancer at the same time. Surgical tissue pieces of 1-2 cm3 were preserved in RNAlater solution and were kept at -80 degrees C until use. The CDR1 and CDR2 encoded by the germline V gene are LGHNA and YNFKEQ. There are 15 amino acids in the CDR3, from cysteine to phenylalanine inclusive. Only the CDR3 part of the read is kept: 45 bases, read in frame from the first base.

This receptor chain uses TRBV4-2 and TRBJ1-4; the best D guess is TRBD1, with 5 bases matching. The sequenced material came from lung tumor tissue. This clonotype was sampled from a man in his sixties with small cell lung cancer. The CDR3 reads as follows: CASRQGTGWGEKLFF. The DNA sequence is TGTGCCAGCAGACAAGGGACGGGCTGGGGTGAAAAACTGTTTTTT.